The 27 T cell receptor beta chains below all came from one sample that was sequenced in a study of T cells in Graves' hyperthyroidism and ophthalmopathy (dated by TCRdb to between 2018 and 2020). To prepare the library, multiplex PCR was applied. The instrument given in TCRdb is Illumina HiSeq 2000. Amplification of TCR beta CDR3 regions was carried out from RNA transcripts. The TCR CDR3 was subjected to a first round of RT-PCR using the HTBI primer set and the Qiagen OneStep RT-PCR kit. The public reads were reanalyzed by TCRdb: fastp trimming at Q25, MiXCR alignment, in-frame beta chains only. CDR3 protein duplicates are merged, each entry listing the most common genes and DNA. The sample table shows about 410,000 distinct CDR3 sequences, and approximately 15% are seen once. Less than 15% of the sample goes to the ten largest clones. The sequenced material came from blood. All receptors come from a man between 18 and 35 years old with Graves' ophthalmopathy.

The V and J genes are TRBV6-5 and TRBJ1-6; perhaps TRBD1 as D (6 bases). The V and J ends lost 2 bases and 0 bases respectively, with 11 bases between them. The CDR3 is made up of 17 amino acids. Looked up from germline, CDR1 is MNHEY and CDR2 is SVGAGI. The CDR3 sequence: CASSYSQGSSYNSPLHF. In DNA form, the CDR3 reads TGTGCCAGCAGTTACAGTCAGGGGAGCTCCTATAATTCACCCCTCCACTTT.

At least ten counts were recorded for this clonotype. The chain is built from TRBV11-2 and TRBJ2-2; TRBD1 might be the D (6 bases). Germline-derived CDR1 and CDR2 are SGHAT and FQNNGV. The germline V and J ends were trimmed by 1 base and 4 bases, with 10 bases remaining between them. The CDR3 is 15 residues long. CDR3 residues: CASSLAPRGTGELFF. The CDR3, as DNA: TGTGCCAGCAGCTTAGCCCCCAGGGGCACCGGGGAGCTGTTTTTT.

This clonotype has ten or more counts. This chain uses TRBV7-6 with TRBJ1-1; TRBD1 is a possible D gene (5 bases). The V end was cut by 8 bases, the J end by 1 base, with 14 bases between. Germline V gene sequence: CDR1 SGHVS, CDR2 FNYEAQ. CDR3 length: 14 amino acids. This chain's CDR3 is CASSLSQANTEAFF. The DNA of the CDR3 is TGTGCCAGCTCCCTATCACAGGCGAACACTGAAGCTTTCTTT.

The gene calls are TRBV7-3 and TRBJ2-1; D remains unclear. Germline V lookup: CDR1 SGHTA, CDR2 FQGTGA. The ends were cut back, 3 bases at V and 0 bases at J, with 9 bases in the middle. The length of the CDR3 is 15 residues. The CDR3 reads CASSFSASSYNEQFF. The CDR3 DNA is TGTGCCAGCAGCTTTTCTGCTAGCTCCTACAATGAGCAGTTCTTC.

This clonotype occurred many times. The chain employs TRBV6-1 and TRBJ2-7; 8 bases fit TRBD1. Germline V gene lookup returns CDR1 MNHNS and CDR2 SASEGT. V dropped 3 bases and J dropped 4; count of bases not matched to a gene: 8. The length of the CDR3 is 15 residues. CDR3 amino acids: CASSETWTGSYEQYF. In DNA, the CDR3 is TGTGCCAGCAGTGAGACCTGGACAGGGTCGTACGAGCAGTACTTC.

The chain is built from TRBV27 and TRBJ1-1; 7 positions agree with TRBD1. J was trimmed by 11 bases and V by 3 bases; bases with no gene match: 9. In germline, CDR1 is MNHEY, CDR2 SMNVEV (reference sequence). This CDR3 has 13 residues. In nucleotides, the CDR3 is TGTGCCAGCAGTTTCAACAGGGGACGGGACGCTTTCTTT. This gives the protein CASSFNRGRDAFF.

This clonotype has ten or more counts. Relative to the germline gene, one junction end is altered; a read error may explain this. The chain recombines TRBV29-1 with TRBJ1-5; D gene unclear. From germline, CDR1 is SQVTM and CDR2 ANQGSEA. CDR3 length equals 14 residues. CDR3 region: CSARPGGSDQPQHF. DNA for the CDR3: TGCAGCGCCCGACCTGGAGGTAGCGATCAGCCCCAGCATTTT.

This clonotype was observed at least ten times. CDR3 DNA: TGTGCCAGCGGCTTCATGACGGTGTGGAATGACAATGAGCAGTTCTTC. This gives the protein CASGFMTVWNDNEQFF. The chain recombines TRBV6-1 with TRBJ2-1, with no clear D. CDR1 and CDR2 (germline): MNHNS, SASEGT. V lost 8 bases and J lost 5, with 22 bases in between. The CDR3 runs to 16 residues.

In this sample, this clonotype turned up many times. This sequence joins TRBV18 and TRBJ2-5, with D perhaps matching TRBD2 (6 bases). CDR1 is KGHSH, CDR2 LQKENI, per germline. The CDR3 has 14 residues. V was shortened by 6 bases and J by 2 bases, with 13 bases between the two germline ends. Here the CDR3 reads CASSLQEGQETQYF. In nucleotides, the CDR3 is TGTGCCAGCTCCCTACAGGAGGGTCAAGAGACCCAGTACTTC.

This clonotype was observed many times. The genes are TRBV12-3 or TRBV12-4 and TRBJ2-1; 8 bases line up with TRBD2. The CDR3 contains 14 residues. Trimming at V came to 5 bases and at J to 7 bases, leaving 7 bases not matched to a gene. The CDR3 sequence is CASSLSGERNEQFF. The CDR3 DNA sequence: TGTGCCAGCAGTCTTAGCGGGGAGCGTAATGAGCAGTTCTTC.

The J gene is TRBJ1-2, the V gene TRBV6-2 or TRBV6-3, with D possibly being TRBD1 (5 bases). The ends were cut back, 6 bases at V and 8 bases at J, with 16 bases in the middle. This CDR3 has 13 amino acids. Germline loops: CDR1 MNHEY, CDR2 SVGEGT. The CDR3 loop is CASSPQRGDGYTF. CDR3 coding DNA: TGTGCCAGCAGCCCGCAAAGAGGGGACGGCTACACCTTC.

This chain joins TRBV29-1 and TRBJ2-7, with 7 nucleotides matching TRBD2. Germline loops: CDR1 SQVTM, CDR2 ANQGSEA. The CDR3 length is 14 residues. The J segment lost 6 bases and the V segment lost 5 bases, leaving 13 bases of the junction unmatched. The CDR3 region has the DNA TGCAGCGTTCGGGGGGAATTGGGAGGAGCCGAGCAGTACTTC. It translates to CSVRGELGGAEQYF.

V is TRBV4-1 and J is TRBJ1-3, with 7 nucleotides matching TRBD1. Losses at the gene ends were 0 bases for V and 0 bases for J; bases not matched to a gene: 14. Germline V CDR1 and CDR2: MGHRA, YSYEKL. The CDR3 extends over 20 amino acids. In DNA, the CDR3 is TGCGCCAGCAGCCAAGAGGCGGCAGGGGGATCACCCAGCTCTGGAAACACCATATATTTT. Protein product: CASSQEAAGGSPSSGNTIYF.

In this sample, this clonotype turned up many times. The chain employs TRBV4-2 and TRBJ1-2; 11 nucleotides line up with TRBD1. With 5 bases clipped from V and 4 bases from J, the junction kept 6 bases outside the gene matches. Per the germline V gene, CDR1 is LGHNA and CDR2 is YNFKEQ. This CDR3 comprises 15 residues. DNA for the CDR3: TGTGCCAGCAGCACGGACAGGGGGCCTTCCTATGGCTACACCTTC. It specifies CASSTDRGPSYGYTF.

This clonotype was counted at least ten times. This rearrangement joins TRBV20-1 to TRBJ1-2; possibly TRBD1 for D (5 bases). The CDR3 is 13 amino acids. Trimming took 2 bases from V and 7 from J, leaving 14 bases between them. Germline V gene data show CDR1 as DFQATT and CDR2 as SNEGSKA (reference sequence). The CDR3 is CSARTASGTGYTF. In DNA, the CDR3 is TGCAGTGCTAGAACTGCTTCAGGGACTGGCTACACCTTC.

This clonotype was seen a few times. The chain recombines TRBV6-1 with TRBJ2-7, with 8 bases matching TRBD1. Germline V gives CDR1 MNHNS, CDR2 SASEGT. This CDR3 comprises 16 residues. The junction had 20 bases not matched to a gene; V was cut back by 10 bases and J by 6 bases. The CDR3 region has the DNA TGTGCCACCCTTGACAGGGGAATCGTAAAAATGGCCGAGCAGTACTTC. This codes for CATLDRGIVKMAEQYF.

This clonotype was observed a few times. V usage is TRBV12-3 or TRBV12-4 and J usage is TRBJ1-6; unclear D gene. V shed 6 bases and J shed 6 bases, with 12 bases lying between them. The CDR3 sequence is 14 residues long. Written as DNA, the CDR3 is TGTGCCAGCAGACCCGCCGCCCGTAATTCACCCCTCCACTTT. This codes for CASRPAARNSPLHF.

The V and J genes are TRBV4-1 and TRBJ2-7; possible D gene TRBD2, 6 bases. Germline assignment: CDR1 MGHRA and CDR2 YSYEKL. The V end was cut by 4 bases, the J end by 3 bases, with 22 bases between. The CDR3 has 17 amino acids. This CDR3 is CASSRPPPRGFVYEQYF. Written as DNA, the CDR3 is TGCGCCAGCAGCCGACCCCCCCCTCGGGGGTTCGTCTACGAGCAGTACTTC.

V and J are TRBV7-2 and TRBJ2-3; perhaps TRBD2 as D (6 bases). The germline CDR1 and CDR2 sequences are SGHTA and FQGNSA. This CDR3 has 13 amino acids. V lost 4 bases to trimming and J lost 6 bases, with 11 bases between them. CDR3 protein: CASSYGAGDTQYF. The CDR3 coding sequence is TGTGCCAGCAGCTATGGAGCGGGTGATACGCAGTATTTT.

This clonotype was seen many times. The chain joins TRBV11-2 to TRBJ1-4; TRBD1 matches 8 bases. Losses at the gene ends were 5 bases for V and 4 bases for J; bases not matched to a gene: 3. The CDR3 has 14 amino acids. Germline CDR1 SGHAT, CDR2 FQNNGV. The CDR3 here is CASSRTGNNEKLFF. The CDR3 coding sequence is TGTGCCAGCAGCCGGACAGGGAATAATGAAAAACTGTTTTTT.

This clonotype was counted many times. V and J are TRBV5-1 and TRBJ2-7; tentatively, D is TRBD1 or TRBD2 (5 bases each). V lost 3 bases, J lost 6 bases, and 19 bases lay in between. This CDR3 spans 15 amino acids. CDR1 is SGHRS, CDR2 YFSETQ, per germline. For the CDR3, the DNA is TGCGCCAGCAGCTCCTTCCTAATCGGGGCTTCCGAGCAGTACTTC. The encoded protein is CASSSFLIGASEQYF. The variable domain in full, completed from reference TRBV5-1 and TRBJ2-7, reads KAGVTQTPRYLIKTRGQQVTLSCSPISGHRSVSWYQQTPGQGLQFLFEYFSETQRNKGNFPGRFSGRQFSNSRSEMNVSTLELGDSALYLCASSSFLIGASEQYFGPGTRLTVT.

This clonotype occurred many times. V usage is TRBV6-1 and J usage is TRBJ2-1, with 9 bases fitting TRBD1. Germline V gives CDR1 MNHNS, CDR2 SASEGT. This CDR3 contains 15 residues. Trimming cost V 6 bases and J 5 bases; bases outside gene matches: 8. The CDR3 spells CASSNRDRVDNEQFF. The CDR3, as DNA: TGTGCCAGCAGCAACCGGGACAGGGTCGACAATGAGCAGTTCTTC.

Notes on this clonotype: This clone may be a read error of a much larger clone one base away. This chain connects TRBV7-2 to TRBJ2-4; 8 bases match TRBD2. This CDR3 region has 15 residues. CDR1 is SGHTA and CDR2 is FQGNSA in the germline V gene. The ends lost 1 base at V and 11 bases at J; junction bases unmatched: 10. The CDR3 coding sequence is TGTGCCAGCAGCTTAGGTCGGGGGGGCCAGAACGTTCAGTACTTC. It translates to CASSLGRGGQNVQYF.

This clonotype was observed many times. The V call is TRBV6-6, the J call TRBJ2-3; 13 bases fit TRBD2. The junction had 5 bases not matched to a gene; V was cut back by 0 bases and J by 5 bases. Looked up from germline, CDR1 is MNHNY and CDR2 is SVGAGI (reference sequence). The CDR3 is 17 amino acids. The CDR3 spells CASSYSLAGGLRDTQYF. CDR3 nucleotides: TGTGCCAGCAGTTACTCACTAGCGGGGGGGCTTCGAGATACGCAGTATTTT.

The chain recombines TRBV14 with TRBJ1-2, with TRBD1 matching 12 bases. This CDR3 is 16 amino acids long. J lost 5 bases, V lost 1 base, and 5 bases had no gene match. Germline values: CDR1 SGHDN, CDR2 FVKESK. The chain's CDR3 is CASSQGGTGGAYGYTF. The CDR3 region has the DNA TGTGCCAGCAGCCAAGGCGGGACAGGGGGCGCTTATGGCTACACCTTC.

This clonotype was found a few times. The rearrangement links TRBV2 to TRBJ1-1; D might be TRBD1 (5 bases). The germline V gene has CDR1 SNHLY and CDR2 FYNNEI. V was cut by 3 bases and J by 6 bases, with 23 bases left in between. The CDR3 is 17 residues long. CDR3 sequence: CASSDLPGMGEEAEAFF. The CDR3, as DNA: TGTGCCAGCAGTGATCTGCCAGGTATGGGGGAGGAAGCTGAAGCTTTCTTT.

This clonotype was seen many times. CDR3 coding DNA: TGTGCCAGCAGCCCTTGGACAGGGACCTACGAGCAGTACTTC. Translating gives CASSPWTGTYEQYF. This sequence joins TRBV9 and TRBJ2-7, with TRBD1 identical over 8 bases. After removal of 4 bases from V and 2 bases from J, the junction contained 5 bases not matched to a gene. Germline V gene lookup returns CDR1 SGDLS and CDR2 YYNGEE. The CDR3 runs 14 residues.